Listed here are 20 T cell receptor beta chains from one sample, sequenced in a study of blood T cell repertoires in COVID-19. Using immunoSEQ multiplex PCR, the repertoire was profiled, and TCRdb retains in-frame clones only, with some absent. The sample lists over 250,000 clones; about 90% were seen once. Sequencing used PBMCs or T cells enriched from blood (not recorded which). These TCRs come from a woman aged 25 to 45 who had recovered from COVID-19.

DNA for the CDR3: TGTGCCAGCAGCATCACTCGGACCCTGGGAGGCGAAAAACTGTTTTTT. Translation gives CASSITRTLGGEKLFF. This rearrangement joins TRBV7-9 to TRBJ1-4, with D uncertain. CDR3 size: 16 residues. Trimming removed 5 bases at V and 8 bases at J, with 21 bases between. Germline V lookup: CDR1 SEHNR, CDR2 FQNEAQ (reference sequence).

V is TRBV6-5 and J is TRBJ1-1, with 8 bases lining up with TRBD1. With V trimmed by 4 bases and J by 4 bases, 2 bases remained unmatched. From germline, CDR1 is MNHEY and CDR2 SVGAGI. CDR3 length equals 13 residues. CDR3 loop: CASSFDRGTEAFF. The CDR3 nucleotides read TGTGCCAGCAGTTTTGACAGGGGCACTGAAGCTTTCTTT.

This chain connects TRBV10-3 to TRBJ1-6; maybe TRBD1 (5 bases). The CDR3 is 14 amino acids. Germline CDR1 reads ENHRY; CDR2 reads SYGVKD. The V end lost 0 bases, the J end lost 8 bases, and 8 bases lay between the germline ends. Written as DNA, the CDR3 is TGTGCCATCAGTGAGTCAGGGGCAGATTCACCCCTCCACTTT. As protein: CAISESGADSPLHF.

This clone appeared once. This chain connects TRBV5-4 to TRBJ2-7, with D perhaps matching TRBD2 (6 bases). The CDR3 length is 15 residues. V gave up 4 bases and J gave up 0 bases, with 14 bases separating them. The germline V gene has CDR1 SGHNT and CDR2 YYREEE (reference sequence). CDR3 region: CASSPGRSGSYEQYF. DNA of the CDR3: TGTGCCAGCAGCCCGGGGAGGTCAGGCTCCTACGAGCAGTACTTC.

The genes are TRBV5-1 and TRBJ2-5; D gene ambiguous. The germline V and J ends were trimmed by 0 bases and 7 bases, with 10 bases remaining between them. This CDR3 spans 13 amino acids. The germline V gene encodes CDR1 SGHRS and CDR2 YFSETQ. The CDR3 DNA reads as TGCGCCAGCAGCTTGGAGTCAGGCTGGACCCAGTACTTC. Protein sequence: CASSLESGWTQYF.

The chain recombines TRBV29-1 with TRBJ2-5; tentatively, D is TRBD1 or TRBD2 (5 bases each). Trimming stripped 7 bases from V and 5 bases from J, with 14 bases between. The CDR3 runs 12 residues. Germline V gene sequence: CDR1 SQVTM, CDR2 ANQGSEA. The CDR3, as DNA: TGCAGCGGGGGACCAACTCGGGAGACCCAGTACTTC. Translating it yields CSGGPTRETQYF.

The J gene is TRBJ1-5, the V gene TRBV5-1, with TRBD1 as a possible D gene (5 bases). This CDR3 region has 16 residues. With 9 bases removed from V and 0 bases from J, the gap between germline ends came to 19 bases. Germline-derived CDR1 and CDR2 are SGHRS and YFSETQ. CDR3 sequence: CATPGGDRYSNQPQHF. The DNA for the CDR3 is TGCGCCACCCCCGGGGGAGACAGATATAGCAATCAGCCCCAGCATTTT.

This clone was counted only a few times. V gene TRBV3-1 (or the pseudogene TRBV3-2) combines with J gene TRBJ1-3, with D possibly being TRBD1 (6 bases). Deletions cut 4 bases from V and 2 bases from J, with 15 bases between. This CDR3 has 16 residues. CDR1 LGHDT and CDR2 YNNKEL come from the germline V gene (reference sequence). Here the CDR3 reads CASSRVGGGTGNTIYF. For the CDR3, the DNA is TGTGCCAGCAGCCGAGTTGGTGGGGGCACTGGAAACACCATATATTTT.

V is TRBV9 and J is TRBJ2-5; 12 positions match TRBD2. The germline V gene has CDR1 SGDLS and CDR2 YYNGEE. J gave up 5 bases and V 4 bases, and 12 bases lay outside the gene matches. The CDR3 consists of 17 residues. The CDR3 region is CASSPGGASGGVETQYF. The CDR3 region has the DNA TGTGCCAGCAGCCCCGGGGGGGCTAGCGGGGGGGTTGAGACCCAGTACTTC.

The V gene is TRBV4-1, the J gene TRBJ2-7; no firm D call. The V end lost 0 bases, the J end lost 3 bases, and 12 bases lay between the germline ends. Germline V gene lookup returns CDR1 MGHRA and CDR2 YSYEKL. The CDR3 sequence is 15 residues long. The CDR3 DNA is TGCGCCAGCAGCCAAGATGGTCCCAGGTTCTACGAGCAGTACTTC. Translating it yields CASSQDGPRFYEQYF.

This chain joins TRBV7-2 and TRBJ1-2, with TRBD1 matching over 8 bases. V lost 5 bases to trimming and J lost 4 bases; unmatched junction nucleotides: 9. Germline V CDR1 and CDR2: SGHTA, FQGNSA. CDR3 length equals 15 residues. The CDR3 sequence: CASSLRQGRGYGYTF. The CDR3 DNA follows: TGTGCCAGCAGCCTACGACAGGGGCGAGGCTATGGCTACACCTTC.

This rearrangement joins TRBV1 to TRBJ2-2; the table's D call of TRBD2 was not tested on the DNA. TRBV1 is described as a pseudogene. This CDR3 spans 19 amino acids. CDR3 in DNA: TGCACCAGCAGCCAAGATGGGGTTAGCGGGGATGGAAACACCGGGGAGCTGTTTTTT. Its translation: CTSSQDGVSGDGNTGELFF.

The V and J genes are TRBV9 and TRBJ1-2; 7 nucleotides line up with TRBD1. Unmatched junction bases numbered 7, after V lost 0 bases and J lost 5 bases. The CDR3 loop spans 15 amino acids. Germline V CDR1 and CDR2: SGDLS, YYNGEE. CDR3 amino acids: CASSVGQGGSYGYTF. The CDR3 nucleotides read TGTGCCAGCAGCGTAGGGCAGGGGGGTTCTTATGGCTACACCTTC.

This chain links TRBV19 with TRBJ2-2, with 9 bases that match TRBD2. CDR1 LNHDA and CDR2 SQIVND come from the germline V gene (reference sequence). V dropped 1 base and J dropped 4; count of bases not matched to a gene: 10. CDR3 length: 18 amino acids. CDR3 amino acids: CASSIGGSRGGRTGELFF. In DNA, the CDR3 is TGTGCCAGTAGTATAGGAGGCTCGCGGGGGGGCCGCACCGGGGAGCTGTTTTTT.

This chain links TRBV29-1 with TRBJ2-3, with 9 bases fitting TRBD2. Germline V gene sequence: CDR1 SQVTM, CDR2 ANQGSEA. The CDR3 totals 15 residues. The V gene end was trimmed by 3 bases and the J gene end by 5 bases; junction bases not matched to a gene: 9. For the CDR3, the DNA is TGCAGCGTTGACCCAATTAGCGGGGGTGGAGATACGCAGTATTTT. Protein product: CSVDPISGGGDTQYF.

This sequence joins TRBV6-2 or TRBV6-3 and TRBJ2-7; D is perhaps TRBD1 (6 bases). CDR1 is MNHEY, CDR2 SVGEGT, per germline. V lost 5 bases and J lost 7, with 24 bases in between. The CDR3 spans 16 residues. The CDR3 coding sequence is TGTGCCAGCAGTCCGCGATACAGGGACGTCCGAAGGGAGCAGTACTTC. Its protein is CASSPRYRDVRREQYF.

This sequence joins TRBV19 and TRBJ2-5; 9 bases match TRBD1. There are 15 residues in the CDR3. Germline values: CDR1 LNHDA, CDR2 SQIVND (reference sequence). The J segment lost 5 bases and the V segment lost 7 bases, leaving 11 bases of the junction unmatched. The chain's CDR3 is CASTPRTGDGETQYF. DNA for the CDR3: TGTGCCAGTACCCCACGGACAGGGGACGGGGAGACCCAGTACTTC. Full variable domain (rest looked up from reference TRBV19 and TRBJ2-5): DGGITQSPKYLFRKEGQNVTLSCEQNLNHDAMYWYRQDPGQGLRLIYYSQIVNDFQKGDIAEGYSVSREKKESFPLTVTSAQKNPTAFYLCASTPRTGDGETQYFGPGTRLLVL.

The rearrangement uses TRBV5-1 and TRBJ1-5; possible D gene TRBD1, 6 bases. The V gene lost 5 bases and the J gene lost 9 bases, with 21 bases spanning the gap. The CDR3 totals 15 residues. The germline V gene has CDR1 SGHRS and CDR2 YFSETQ. The CDR3 here is CASSSGTIPGGPQHF. The CDR3 nucleotides read TGCGCCAGCAGTTCCGGGACAATCCCCGGAGGGCCCCAGCATTTT. The variable domain in full, with the rest retrieved from reference TRBV5-1 and TRBJ1-5, is KAGVTQTPRYLIKTRGQQVTLSCSPISGHRSVSWYQQTPGQGLQFLFEYFSETQRNKGNFPGRFSGRQFSNSRSEMNVSTLELGDSALYLCASSSGTIPGGPQHFGDGTRLSIL.

V usage is TRBV5-1 and J usage is TRBJ2-7; tentatively, D is TRBD1 (5 bases). Germline V lookup: CDR1 SGHRS, CDR2 YFSETQ. V lost 4 bases to trimming and J lost 0 bases, with 11 bases between them. This CDR3 has 14 amino acids. CDR3: CASSMTASSYEQYF. The CDR3 bases are TGCGCCAGCAGCATGACAGCAAGCTCCTACGAGCAGTACTTC.

The chain uses TRBV9 and TRBJ2-3, with D unresolved. V gave up 0 bases and J gave up 1 base, with 9 bases separating them. CDR1 is SGDLS and CDR2 is YYNGEE in the germline V gene. The CDR3 is 15 residues long. The CDR3 nucleotides read TGTGCCAGCAGCGTAGCTAGTATCGGCACAGATACGCAGTATTTT. Its protein product is CASSVASIGTDTQYF.